Each of the 19 T cell receptor beta chains below was sequenced from the same sample in a study of shared clonotypes between healthy human individuals. Terminally differentiated effector memory CD45RA+ cells were excluded by CCR7 positive selection of CD45RO-negative cells. Clones were sequenced by immunoSEQ multiplex PCR, and TCRdb holds only the in-frame ones, with some missing. The data hold some 2,000,000 clones, with about 95% observed a single time. The sample comprised naive CD8+ T cells sorted from blood. The receptors originated from a man aged 18 to 35 in good health.

As regards this clone: The conserved final phenylalanine or tryptophan is absent from the CDR3, which likely points to a read error. CDR3 in DNA: TGTGCCAGCGGGCCCCTACGCGAGCAGTACTCC. Its protein is CASGPLREQYS. V usage is TRBV28 and J usage is TRBJ2-7; D not resolved. V lost 8 bases and J 6 bases, leaving 11 bases between the germline ends. Germline V gives CDR1 MDHEN, CDR2 SYDVKM. This CDR3 spans 11 amino acids.

The V and J genes are TRBV12-5 and TRBJ2-7; 10 nucleotides agree with TRBD1. V lost 8 bases and J lost 0; bases outside the gene matches: 7. This CDR3 spans 15 amino acids. The germline gives CDR1 LGHNT, CDR2 FRNRAP. CDR3 in amino acids: CASSLRDRGSYEQYF. CDR3 DNA: TGTGCTAGTTCCCTCCGGGACAGGGGCTCCTACGAGCAGTACTTC.

The J gene is TRBJ2-7, the V gene TRBV28; 8 bases match TRBD1. From germline, CDR1 is MDHEN and CDR2 SYDVKM. Trimming took 6 bases from V and 6 from J; bases not matched to a gene: 7. The CDR3 loop spans 13 amino acids. This CDR3 reads CASSPPDRGEQYF. CDR3 in DNA: TGTGCCAGCAGCCCACCCGACAGGGGCGAGCAGTACTTC.

This rearrangement joins TRBV30 to TRBJ1-5; D gene ambiguous. The germline V gene encodes CDR1 GTSNPN and CDR2 SVGIG (reference sequence). Trimming shortened V by 2 bases and J by 3 bases, and 8 bases separated the two germline ends. The CDR3 is 13 amino acids. In nucleotides, the CDR3 is TGTGCCTGGAGTACTGCCTTCAATCAGCCCCAGCATTTT. Encoded protein: CAWSTAFNQPQHF.

J is TRBJ1-2 and V is TRBV29-1; D gene unclear. Germline V gene data show CDR1 as SQVTM and CDR2 as ANQGSEA. This CDR3 comprises 11 residues. With 5 bases removed from V and 4 bases from J, the gap between germline ends came to 8 bases. The CDR3 nucleotides are TGCAGCGTTCTGGGCAGCTATGGCTACACCTTC. This codes for CSVLGSYGYTF.

The V call is TRBV25-1, the J call TRBJ2-7; D is unclear. CDR3 length equals 13 residues. CDR1 and CDR2 (germline): MGHDK, SYGVNS. Trimming removed 4 bases at V and 6 bases at J, with 13 bases between. In nucleotides, the CDR3 is TGTGCCAGCAGTGCTCTTTTCGAAAGCGAGCAGTACTTC. This gives the protein CASSALFESEQYF.

V usage is TRBV4-1 and J usage is TRBJ2-5, with D hard to call. Trimming took 2 bases from V and 7 from J, leaving 14 bases between them. Per germline, CDR1 MGHRA and CDR2 YSYEKL. CDR3 size: 14 residues. The CDR3 nucleotides read TGCGCCAGCAGCCAACAATCGGACCAACGGACCCAGTACTTC. The encoded protein is CASSQQSDQRTQYF.

Concerning this clone itself: The same CDR3 is also encoded by other DNA sequences in this sample. The chain couples TRBV6-5 to TRBJ2-3; 7 nucleotides align to TRBD2. With 2 bases clipped from V and 3 bases from J, the junction kept 2 bases outside the gene matches. The CDR3 is made up of 14 amino acids. From germline, CDR1 is MNHEY and CDR2 SVGAGI. This chain's CDR3 is CASSYLGGTDTQYF. In DNA, the CDR3 is TGTGCCAGCAGTTACCTCGGGGGGACAGATACGCAGTATTTT.

Remarks on this clone: Different DNA sequences within this sample yield the same CDR3. The chain uses TRBV9 and TRBJ1-1; D is unclear. Germline V gene sequence: CDR1 SGDLS, CDR2 YYNGEE. With 0 bases removed from V and 1 base from J, the gap between germline ends came to 7 bases. The CDR3 length is 14 residues. CDR3 DNA: TGTGCCAGCAGCGTAGAGGCGGGGAACACTGAAGCTTTCTTT. This gives the protein CASSVEAGNTEAFF.

This clone was recorded once. One end of the junction does not line up with germline, which may come from a read error. V is TRBV7-8 and J is TRBJ2-7; 8 positions match TRBD1. This CDR3 is built from 14 residues. Germline V gene data show CDR1 as SGHVS and CDR2 as FQNEAQ. The CDR3 here is CASTWQGASYEQYF. The CDR3 nucleotides are TGTGCGAGCACATGGCAGGGGGCTTCATATGAGCAGTACTTC.

The V gene is TRBV7-8, the J gene TRBJ1-1; 8 nucleotides agree with TRBD1. The length of the CDR3 is 17 residues. With V trimmed by 0 bases and J by 3 bases, 9 bases remained unmatched. Germline lookup yields CDR1 SGHVS and CDR2 FQNEAQ. The CDR3 protein is CASSLAGQGSRYTEAFF. In nucleotides, the CDR3 is TGTGCCAGCAGCTTAGCAGGACAGGGCTCGCGATACACTGAAGCTTTCTTT.

The J gene is TRBJ2-3, the V gene TRBV5-1; D unclear. CDR3 length: 15 residues. Germline V gene data show CDR1 as SGHRS and CDR2 as YFSETQ. Deletions cut 0 bases from V and 3 bases from J, with 11 bases between. The CDR3 DNA reads as TGCGCCAGCAGCTTGGGACTCTCCGGAACAGATACGCAGTATTTT. Protein product: CASSLGLSGTDTQYF.

The gene calls are TRBV6-1 and TRBJ2-5, with TRBD2 identical over 8 bases. The CDR3 spans 14 residues. With V trimmed by 7 bases and J by 0 bases, 4 bases remained unmatched. Germline loops: CDR1 MNHNS, CDR2 SASEGT. The CDR3: CASTLAEDQETQYF. The CDR3 nucleotides read TGTGCCAGCACACTAGCGGAGGACCAAGAGACCCAGTACTTC.

This chain connects TRBV7-2 to TRBJ2-7; D not resolved. The CDR3 sequence is 13 residues long. The V gene lost 6 bases and the J gene lost 3 bases, with 12 bases spanning the gap. The germline V gene has CDR1 SGHTA and CDR2 FQGNSA. CDR3: CASSPSPLYEQYF. In DNA, the CDR3 is TGTGCCAGCAGTCCCTCTCCCCTCTACGAGCAGTACTTC.

The chain carries TRBV2 and TRBJ2-7; D remains unclear. V shed 10 bases and J shed 2 bases, with 18 bases lying between them. Germline V gene sequence: CDR1 SNHLY, CDR2 FYNNEI. The CDR3 sequence is 14 residues long. DNA for the CDR3: TGTGCCATAATCAGAGCCCAATTAACCTACGAGCAGTACTTC. As protein: CAIIRAQLTYEQYF.

In its sample, this clone was seen once. The rearrangement links TRBV2 to TRBJ2-7; perhaps TRBD1 as D (6 bases). Germline V gene lookup returns CDR1 SNHLY and CDR2 FYNNEI. CDR3 length: 15 residues. The V gene lost 3 bases and the J gene lost 3 bases, with 15 bases spanning the gap. The CDR3 nucleotides read TGTGCCAGCAGTGATACGCTACAGGGTTTCTACGAGCAGTACTTC. Protein product: CASSDTLQGFYEQYF. Full variable domain (rest looked up from reference TRBV2 and TRBJ2-7): EPEVTQTPSHQVTQMGQEVILRCVPISNHLYFYWYRQILGQKVEFLVSFYNNEISEKSEIFDDQFSVERPDGSNFTLKIRSTKLEDSAMYFCASSDTLQGFYEQYFGPGTRLTVT.

The chain has TRBV27 and TRBJ2-5; maybe TRBD2 (5 bases). Germline CDR1 and CDR2: MNHEY and SMNVEV (reference sequence). CDR3 length: 15 residues. Trimming pared 2 bases from V and 5 bases from J, leaving 15 bases between. The CDR3 protein is CASSLGGPGWETQYF. CDR3 nucleotides: TGTGCCAGCAGTTTAGGAGGACCTGGTTGGGAGACCCAGTACTTC.

This clone was picked up one time. The chain uses TRBV7-2 and TRBJ2-1; D remains unclear. The CDR3 loop spans 15 amino acids. The germline CDR1 and CDR2 sequences are SGHTA and FQGNSA. V lost 1 base and J lost 2, with 9 bases in between. The CDR3 sequence: CASSLDALPYNEQFF. The CDR3 DNA reads as TGTGCCAGCAGCTTAGACGCGCTTCCCTACAATGAGCAGTTCTTC.

This clone was detected a few times. Within the sample, other DNA sequences also encode this same CDR3. V and J are TRBV27 and TRBJ2-7; no clear D. The germline V gene encodes CDR1 MNHEY and CDR2 SMNVEV (reference sequence). The CDR3 contains 13 residues. V was cut by 2 bases and J by 1 base, with 6 bases left in between. The CDR3 protein is CASSLVGSYEQYF. The CDR3 DNA is TGTGCCAGCAGTTTAGTGGGGTCCTACGAGCAGTACTTC.